Presented here are 18 T cell receptor beta chains from one specimen sequenced in a study of blood T cells in healthy people across ages. A second about 6 to 12 cycle PCR used barcoded and J-beta primers. TCRdb reprocessed the 5' RACE reads with MiXCR, giving one entry per CDR3 protein. In the table there are roughly 1.5 million distinct CDR3 sequences, under 55% of which are singletons. Sequencing was done on a sample of blood. Receptors originate from a woman in her late teens or twenties in good health.

The sample holds a few counts of this clonotype. The J gene is TRBJ1-1, the V gene TRBV4-1; D is unclear. The CDR3 is 14 residues long. V was pared by 3 bases and J by 4 bases, with 12 bases between. Germline V gene data show CDR1 as MGHRA and CDR2 as YSYEKL. The CDR3 DNA is TGCGCCAGCAGCCAGAGGGCCTGGGGCACTGAAGCTTTCTTT. Encoded protein: CASSQRAWGTEAFF.

In regard to this clonotype: A single base separates this from a much larger clone, so it may be a read error. V gene TRBV4-3 combines with J gene TRBJ2-3, with 7 bases fitting TRBD2. This CDR3 is 16 amino acids long. CDR1 is LGHNA, CDR2 YSLEER, per germline. With V trimmed by 4 bases and J by 1 base, 8 bases remained unmatched. The CDR3 bases are TGCGCCAGCAGCCGCCTTATAGCGGGCGGCACAGATACGCAGTATTTT. Encoded protein: CASSRLIAGGTDTQYF.

A single count supports this clonotype. The V and J genes are TRBV7-9 and TRBJ2-7; 7 bases map to TRBD1. V lost 4 bases to trimming and J lost 2 bases; unmatched junction nucleotides: 11. Germline V gene lookup returns CDR1 SEHNR and CDR2 FQNEAQ (reference sequence). This CDR3 has 16 amino acids. The CDR3 is CASSSPTGQMTYEQYF. The CDR3 DNA reads as TGTGCCAGCAGCTCACCGACGGGACAGATGACCTACGAGCAGTACTTC.

The chain joins TRBV12-3 or TRBV12-4 to TRBJ1-1; D ambiguous. This CDR3 has 14 amino acids. V was shortened by 2 bases and J by 4 bases, with 11 bases between the two germline ends. The CDR3: CASSLRAWSTEAFF. The CDR3 coding sequence is TGTGCCAGCAGTTTACGGGCCTGGAGCACTGAAGCTTTCTTT.

The chain couples TRBV2 to TRBJ2-3; 8 bases map to TRBD2. Trimming removed 5 bases from V and 5 bases from J; junction bases left unmatched: 6. The CDR3 is 14 amino acids. The germline V gene encodes CDR1 SNHLY and CDR2 FYNNEI. The CDR3 protein is CASSRGLGGDTQYF. CDR3 nucleotide sequence: TGTGCCAGCAGTAGGGGACTAGGGGGAGATACGCAGTATTTT.

This clonotype has only one observation. The chain is built from TRBV9 and TRBJ2-7; D unclear. The CDR3 is 14 amino acids. V was clipped by 3 bases and J by 1 base, with 11 bases between them. Germline V gene lookup returns CDR1 SGDLS and CDR2 YYNGEE. The CDR3 spells CASSGTPESYEQYF. CDR3 DNA sequence: TGTGCCAGCAGCGGAACCCCTGAGTCCTACGAGCAGTACTTC. The full variable domain, rest sourced from reference TRBV9 and TRBJ2-7, is DSGVTQTPKHLITATGQRVTLRCSPRSGDLSVYWYQQSLDQGLQFLIQYYNGEERAKGNILERFSAQQFPDLHSELNLSSLELGDSALYFCASSGTPESYEQYFGPGTRLTVT.

J is TRBJ2-1 and V is TRBV6-2 or TRBV6-3, with a possible D match to TRBD2 (5 bases). In germline, CDR1 is MNHEY, CDR2 SVGEGT. This CDR3 comprises 15 residues. The V end was cut by 6 bases, the J end by 10 bases, with 22 bases between. DNA of the CDR3: TGTGCCAGCAGGAATCCGGACTTCACATCCATAGAGCAGTTCTTC. Translating gives CASRNPDFTSIEQFF.

The J gene is TRBJ1-6, the V gene TRBV12-3 or TRBV12-4, with 7 bases identical to TRBD1. V shed 6 bases and J 9 bases; nucleotides not matched to a gene: 8. This CDR3 has 14 residues. CDR3 sequence: CASREGAPISPLHF. Written as DNA, the CDR3 is TGTGCCAGCAGAGAGGGGGCCCCTATTTCACCCCTCCACTTT.

The chain employs TRBV6-2 or TRBV6-3 and TRBJ2-3; a possible D gene is TRBD2 (5 bases). The germline V and J ends were trimmed by 2 bases and 4 bases, with 10 bases remaining between them. The CDR3 is 14 amino acids. Germline CDR1 MNHEY, CDR2 SVGEGT. The CDR3 here is CASSYRECPDTQYF. The CDR3 coding sequence is TGTGCCAGCAGTTACAGGGAGTGTCCAGATACGCAGTATTTT.

The sample holds a few counts of this clonotype. The rearrangement joins TRBV28 to TRBJ1-2; D is unclear. This CDR3 has 15 residues. From germline, CDR1 is MDHEN and CDR2 SYDVKM. With 4 bases removed from V and 3 bases from J, the gap between germline ends came to 15 bases. CDR3 region: CASSSSGPPDYGYTF. As DNA, the CDR3 is TGTGCCAGCAGTTCGTCCGGCCCCCCAGACTATGGCTACACCTTC.

The rearrangement links TRBV29-1 to TRBJ2-2, with D tentatively TRBD1 (7 bases). Germline V CDR1 and CDR2: SQVTM, ANQGSEA. The CDR3 contains 15 residues. With 7 bases removed from V and 6 bases from J, the gap between germline ends came to 21 bases. CDR3 nucleotide sequence: TGCAGCGCGGAGGGGGCGGCGCACGTGGCCGGGGAGCTGTTTTTT. Protein: CSAEGAAHVAGELFF.

This chain joins TRBV12-5 and TRBJ2-7; possible D gene TRBD2, 5 bases. The CDR3 has 13 amino acids. V was shortened by 4 bases and J by 2 bases, with 9 bases between the two germline ends. CDR1 and CDR2 from the germline V gene are LGHNT and FRNRAP. The CDR3 here is CASGWAGAYEQYF. In DNA, the CDR3 is TGTGCTAGTGGTTGGGCCGGGGCCTACGAGCAGTACTTC.

This clonotype appeared a few times. The rearrangement links TRBV6-2 or TRBV6-3 to TRBJ2-7; D gene ambiguous. The CDR3 sequence is 14 residues long. Germline loops: CDR1 MNHEY, CDR2 SVGEGT. The V end was cut by 6 bases, the J end by 6 bases, with 18 bases between. This chain's CDR3 is CASSPLAPYLEQYF. The CDR3 nucleotides are TGTGCCAGCAGCCCGCTTGCCCCCTATCTCGAGCAGTACTTC.

This chain uses TRBV6-2 or TRBV6-3 with TRBJ2-7, with no clear D. The length of the CDR3 is 13 residues. Trimming stripped 7 bases from V and 0 bases from J, with 10 bases between. Germline lookup yields CDR1 MNHEY and CDR2 SVGEGT. The CDR3 DNA reads TGTGCCAGCACCCCGGGTTCCTCCTACGAGCAGTACTTC. Protein sequence: CASTPGSSYEQYF.

Only a few counts were recorded for this clonotype. The chain has TRBV27 and TRBJ2-7, with TRBD1 as a possible D gene (6 bases). Germline V CDR1 and CDR2: MNHEY, SMNVEV (reference sequence). The CDR3 is 14 amino acids. V was cut by 3 bases and J by 3 bases, with 12 bases left in between. CDR3 DNA sequence: TGTGCCAGCAGTTTTTTCAGGGGTAGCTACGAGCAGTACTTC. This codes for CASSFFRGSYEQYF.

This clonotype has a handful of counts. The chain carries TRBV3-1 and TRBJ1-2; tentative D call: TRBD1 (6 bases). Trimming took 4 bases from V and 8 from J, leaving 20 bases between them. The CDR3 is 15 residues long. Germline loops: CDR1 LGHDT, CDR2 YNNKEL (reference sequence). CDR3 coding DNA: TGTGCCAGCAGCCTACAAGGGGGGGGGGTGGACGGCTACACCTTC. As protein: CASSLQGGGVDGYTF.

This clonotype was counted a few times. V and J are TRBV2 and TRBJ2-3; maybe TRBD1 (6 bases). The germline V gene has CDR1 SNHLY and CDR2 FYNNEI. Trimming removed 2 bases from V and 3 bases from J, with 12 bases in between. The CDR3 totals 15 residues. Written as DNA, the CDR3 is TGTGCCAGCAGTGAAAACAGGGCCGAAACAGATACGCAGTATTTT. Protein: CASSENRAETDTQYF. Together with reference TRBV2 and TRBJ2-3, the CDR3 gives the full variable domain: EPEVTQTPSHQVTQMGQEVILRCVPISNHLYFYWYRQILGQKVEFLVSFYNNEISEKSEIFDDQFSVERPDGSNFTLKIRSTKLEDSAMYFCASSENRAETDTQYFGPGTRLTVL.

The chain uses TRBV7-2 and TRBJ2-7, with 7 bases aligning to TRBD1. J was trimmed by 1 base and V by 2 bases; bases with no gene match: 11. The CDR3 is 17 amino acids. CDR1 and CDR2 (germline): SGHTA, FQGNSA. This chain's CDR3 is CASSLFPRGKQSYEQYF. Written as DNA, the CDR3 is TGTGCCAGCAGCTTATTCCCCAGGGGGAAGCAGTCCTACGAGCAGTACTTC.